This record looks at one T cell receptor (beta chain) sequence and its context. The antigen remains unidentified. The source of the sample is a study of cytotoxic CD8 clonotypes in ibrutinib-treated CLL. V was trimmed by 3 bases and J by 9 bases, leaving 21 bases between them. The CDR3 length is 16 residues. The germline V gene encodes CDR1 SGHAT and CDR2 FQNNGV. The method was immunoSEQ multiplex PCR; TCRdb's version includes in-frame clones alone and lacks a portion of them. The sample includes about 17,000 clones, 55% to 80% seen only once; the top ten take roughly 27%. Study outcomes and limitations: Sustained-remission and progressing patients had unequal sampling times. Exceeding age-matched healthy donors, baseline clonality also tracked the counts of circulating CD8+ T cells.

J is TRBJ2-1 and V is TRBV11-2; tentatively, D is TRBD2 (7 bases). This receptor was identified in a human donor with chronic lymphocytic leukemia. The material sequenced was PBMCs, taken after 12 months of ibrutinib treatment. Here the CDR3 DNA reads TGTGCCAGCAGCTTGATGAGGGGGAGGGCCTCGGGTGAGCAGTTCTTC. Its protein product is CASSLMRGRASGEQFF.